This entry concerns a single T cell receptor (beta chain). This entry is derived from a study of cytomegalovirus exposure and HLA in healthy donors. The CDR3 is 14 amino acids. With 5 bases removed from V and 1 base from J, the gap between germline ends came to 12 bases. CDR1 and CDR2 from the germline V gene are LNHDA and SQIVND (reference sequence). 13 Jbeta primers and 60 Vbeta primers were used for the PCR. The assay was immunoSEQ multiplex PCR, and TCRdb's table has in-frame clones only and misses some. The sample contains 110,000 or so clones, 75% to 85% of which appear only once. The source is a young man in good health and CMV-seronegative. Sequencing was carried out using PBMCs. This chain uses TRBV19 with TRBJ2-7, with a possible D match to TRBD1 (6 bases). CDR3: CASSPTGTSYEQYF. The CDR3 nucleotides are TGTGCCAGTAGTCCAACCGGGACATCCTACGAGCAGTACTTC.